This passage covers 32 T cell receptor beta chains from one sample sequenced in a study of T cells in Graves' hyperthyroidism and ophthalmopathy. RNA transcripts served as the template for amplifying TCR beta CDR3 regions. The TCR CDR3 first-round RT-PCR relied on the HTBI primer set. From the multiplex PCR reads, TCRdb called clonotypes with MiXCR, one entry per CDR3 protein. The table shows 500,000 to 650,000 distinct CDR3 sequences, with around 20% occurring only once. Sequenced sample: blood. These receptors originate from a middle-aged man with Graves' ophthalmopathy.

This clonotype was detected many times. This chain joins TRBV18 and TRBJ2-5, with TRBD1 identical over 10 bases. The J segment lost 4 bases and the V segment lost 3 bases, leaving 8 bases of the junction unmatched. This CDR3 comprises 16 residues. Germline V gene data show CDR1 as KGHSH and CDR2 as LQKENI. CDR3 bases: TGTGCCAGCTCACCCATGACAGGGGGCAGAGGAGAGACCCAGTACTTC. Amino acids: CASSPMTGGRGETQYF.

This clonotype was found many times. This chain links TRBV28 with TRBJ2-7, with D tentatively TRBD2 (6 bases). With 5 bases removed from V and 0 bases from J, the gap between germline ends came to 11 bases. CDR1 and CDR2 (germline): MDHEN, SYDVKM. The CDR3 totals 14 residues. CDR3 region: CASSRDWSSYEQYF. DNA of the CDR3: TGTGCCAGCAGTCGGGACTGGAGCTCCTACGAGCAGTACTTC.

This clonotype was picked up many times. J is TRBJ2-5 and V is TRBV24-1, with D hard to call. Germline CDR1 is KGHDR and CDR2 is SFDVKD. V dropped 3 bases and J dropped 0 bases, with 4 bases sitting between them. This CDR3 region has 13 residues. This chain's CDR3 is CATSDPYQETQYF. The CDR3 DNA follows: TGTGCCACCAGTGATCCGTACCAAGAGACCCAGTACTTC.

This clonotype appeared many times. The chain uses TRBV2 and TRBJ2-7; D remains ambiguous. Trimming removed 8 bases at V and 6 bases at J, with 5 bases between. The CDR3 sequence is 9 residues long. Germline lookup yields CDR1 SNHLY and CDR2 FYNNEI. The CDR3 spells CASGFEQYF. CDR3 bases: TGTGCCAGCGGGTTCGAGCAGTACTTC. The complete variable domain, with remaining parts taken from reference TRBV2 and TRBJ2-7, reads EPEVTQTPSHQVTQMGQEVILRCVPISNHLYFYWYRQILGQKVEFLVSFYNNEISEKSEIFDDQFSVERPDGSNFTLKIRSTKLEDSAMYFCASGFEQYFGPGTRLTVT.

The sample holds a few counts of this clonotype. This chain links TRBV4-3 with TRBJ2-6; D may be TRBD2 (6 bases). This CDR3 is built from 16 residues. Germline V gene lookup returns CDR1 LGHNA and CDR2 YSLEER. V gave up 0 bases and J gave up 1 base, with 7 bases separating them. The CDR3 DNA reads TGCGCCAGCAGCCAAGAGGAGGGGTCTGGGGCCAACGTCCTGACTTTC. Amino acid sequence: CASSQEEGSGANVLTF.

The genes are TRBV7-8 and TRBJ2-7; D possibly corresponds to TRBD2 (6 bases). Trimming removed 2 bases at V and 3 bases at J, with 11 bases between. CDR3 length equals 14 residues. Looked up from germline, CDR1 is SGHVS and CDR2 is FQNEAQ. The CDR3 coding sequence is TGTGCCAGCAGCTTACAGGGACTGGGCTACGAGCAGTACTTC. Translated, it gives CASSLQGLGYEQYF. Drawing the rest from reference TRBV7-8 and TRBJ2-7, the complete variable domain is GAGVSQSPRYKVAKRGQDVALRCDPISGHVSLFWYQQALGQGPEFLTYFQNEAQLDKSGLPSDRFFAERPEGSVSTLKIQRTQQEDSAVYLCASSLQGLGYEQYFGPGTRLTVT.

J is TRBJ2-3 and V is TRBV6-2 or TRBV6-3, with D perhaps matching TRBD2 (5 bases). The CDR3 loop spans 16 amino acids. Trimming pared 1 base from V and 0 bases from J, leaving 11 bases between. The V gene's germline CDR1 is MNHEY and CDR2 SVGEGT. The CDR3 protein is CASSYWSGVSTDTQYF. The CDR3 nucleotides are TGTGCCAGCAGTTACTGGTCCGGGGTTAGCACAGATACGCAGTATTTT.

A remark on this clonotype: Sequence at one end of the junction differs from germline and may be a read error. CDR3 DNA sequence: TGTGCCACCAGTGAAAATGGGGCCTATGGCTACACCTTC. This gives the protein CATSENGAYGYTF. This chain links TRBV10-3 with TRBJ1-2, with a weak D call TRBD1 (5 bases). The CDR3 runs 13 residues. CDR1 is ENHRY and CDR2 is SYGVKD in the germline V gene.

This clonotype was seen more than once but under ten times. The chain carries TRBV20-1 and TRBJ1-1, with D possibly matching TRBD1 (6 bases). Germline assignment: CDR1 DFQATT and CDR2 SNEGSKA (reference sequence). Trimming shortened V by 0 bases and J by 4 bases, and 24 bases separated the two germline ends. The CDR3 has 18 amino acids. The CDR3 nucleotides are TGCAGTGCTAGAGAGGATGGACAGCTCTCACGGGTGGGCACTGAAGCTTTCTTT. Translated: CSAREDGQLSRVGTEAFF.

On this clonotype itself: A single base separates this from a much larger clone, so it may be a read error. The gene calls are TRBV7-9 and TRBJ2-3, with 16 nucleotides matching TRBD2. Germline CDR1 reads SEHNR; CDR2 reads FQNEAQ (reference sequence). The CDR3 is 19 residues long. The CDR3 protein is CASSTRAKTGTSGRDTRYF. CDR3 in DNA: TGTGCCAGCAGCACTCGCGCCAAAACCGGGACTAGCGGGAGGGATACGCGGTATTTT.

The table lists this clonotype with a few counts. V usage is TRBV5-1 and J usage is TRBJ2-2; TRBD1 or TRBD2 may be the D gene (5 bases each). CDR1 SGHRS and CDR2 YFSETQ come from the germline V gene. V was shortened by 5 bases and J by 3 bases, with 17 bases between the two germline ends. The CDR3 is 16 residues long. The chain's CDR3 is CASSLSTRGDTGELFF. CDR3 sequence (DNA): TGCGCCAGCAGTCTCTCCACTAGAGGGGACACCGGGGAGCTGTTTTTT.

This clonotype was recorded a few times. The rearrangement links TRBV7-2 to TRBJ2-1; D is perhaps TRBD2 (6 bases). The CDR3 is 16 residues long. Per the germline V gene, CDR1 is SGHTA and CDR2 is FQGNSA. V dropped 4 bases and J dropped 1 base, with 14 bases sitting between them. The CDR3 DNA sequence: TGTGCCAGCAGCTCCCGGGACTCCCCTTCCTACAATGAGCAGTTCTTC. Translating gives CASSSRDSPSYNEQFF.

The chain joins TRBV10-3 to TRBJ1-2; D is unresolved. The ends were cut back, 3 bases at V and 5 bases at J, with 16 bases in the middle. CDR1 is ENHRY and CDR2 is SYGVKD in the germline V gene. The CDR3 is 15 residues long. The CDR3 coding sequence is TGTGCCATCAGTGACGCCCTAGGGTCCCGATATGGCTACACCTTC. Its translation is CAISDALGSRYGYTF.

J is TRBJ1-2 and V is TRBV30, with 9 bases aligning to TRBD1. Germline V lookup: CDR1 GTSNPN, CDR2 SVGIG (reference sequence). V was pared by 1 base and J by 5 bases, with 11 bases of the junction left unmatched. There are 16 residues in the CDR3. CDR3 nucleotide sequence: TGTGCCTGGAGTGCCCCTCGGACAGGGGACATATATGGCTACACCTTC. As protein: CAWSAPRTGDIYGYTF.

This clonotype has a count of ten or more. V is TRBV30 and J is TRBJ1-1, with D perhaps TRBD1 (6 bases). V was shortened by 7 bases and J by 5 bases, with 14 bases between the two germline ends. This CDR3 is built from 12 residues. Germline V gene lookup returns CDR1 GTSNPN and CDR2 SVGIG (reference sequence). The CDR3 loop reads CALIRGDTEAFF. DNA for the CDR3: TGTGCCTTGATAAGGGGGGATACTGAAGCTTTCTTT.

This clonotype was seen only a few times. The gene calls are TRBV5-8 and TRBJ2-3, with TRBD1 matching 10 bases. Germline-derived CDR1 and CDR2 are SGHTS and YDEGEE. The trim removed 5 bases at V and 3 bases at J, leaving 3 bases unmatched. The CDR3 sequence is 14 residues long. CDR3 amino acids: CASRWTGGTDTQYF. For the CDR3, the DNA is TGTGCCAGCAGATGGACAGGGGGTACAGATACGCAGTATTTT.

This chain links TRBV20-1 with TRBJ2-7, with D perhaps TRBD1 or TRBD2 (6 bases each). Trimming took 2 bases from V and 3 from J, leaving 17 bases between them. The germline gives CDR1 DFQATT, CDR2 SNEGSKA (reference sequence). The CDR3 is 15 residues long. CDR3 loop: CSARKGGHSLYEQYF. CDR3 nucleotides: TGCAGTGCTAGAAAAGGGGGGCATTCACTCTACGAGCAGTACTTC.

Ten or more counts support this clonotype. The J gene is TRBJ2-1, the V gene TRBV6-1; the D gene is possibly TRBD2 (5 bases). The CDR3 totals 13 residues. The germline V and J ends were trimmed by 6 bases and 9 bases, with 15 bases remaining between them. From germline, CDR1 is MNHNS and CDR2 SASEGT. The DNA of the CDR3 is TGTGCCAGCAGGCCACGTCGGGGAAGTGAGCAGTTCTTC. Its translation: CASRPRRGSEQFF.

In this sample, this clonotype turned up once. The V and J genes are TRBV19 and TRBJ2-3; 9 nucleotides agree with TRBD2. Germline CDR1 is LNHDA and CDR2 is SQIVND (reference sequence). The CDR3 runs 18 residues. Trimming took 1 base from V and 4 from J; bases not matched to a gene: 12. This chain's CDR3 is CASSIAVPGLAGADTQYF. The CDR3 DNA reads TGTGCCAGTAGTATAGCCGTCCCGGGACTAGCCGGCGCAGATACGCAGTATTTT.

This clonotype appeared a few times. The chain joins TRBV5-1 to TRBJ1-2; D perhaps matches TRBD1 (5 bases). The V end was cut by 0 bases, the J end by 4 bases, with 10 bases between. Germline assignment: CDR1 SGHRS and CDR2 YFSETQ. The CDR3 has 14 residues. CDR3 loop: CASSLEDSLYGYTF. CDR3 nucleotide sequence: TGCGCCAGCAGCTTGGAAGACAGTCTCTATGGCTACACCTTC.

Points on this clonotype: A read error may explain this, as a much larger clone is one base away. V and J are TRBV5-1 and TRBJ1-5, with no clear D. The CDR3 sequence is 15 residues long. Germline-derived CDR1 and CDR2 are SGHRS and YFSETQ. Trimming shortened V by 4 bases and J by 1 base, and 12 bases separated the two germline ends. CDR3 sequence reads: CASSPWAGSNQPQHF. The CDR3 region has the DNA TGCGCCAGCAGCCCGTGGGCAGGAAGCAATCAGCCCCAGCATTTT.

This clonotype was picked up many times. This chain connects TRBV7-8 to TRBJ2-7; no definite D call. This CDR3 has 14 amino acids. The V gene lost 2 bases and the J gene lost 4 bases, with 12 bases spanning the gap. Germline CDR1 and CDR2: SGHVS and FQNEAQ. This chain's CDR3 is CASSLFGESYEQYF. The CDR3 DNA reads as TGTGCCAGCAGCTTATTTGGAGAAAGTTACGAGCAGTACTTC. Drawing the rest from reference TRBV7-8 and TRBJ2-7, the complete variable domain is GAGVSQSPRYKVAKRGQDVALRCDPISGHVSLFWYQQALGQGPEFLTYFQNEAQLDKSGLPSDRFFAERPEGSVSTLKIQRTQQEDSAVYLCASSLFGESYEQYFGPGTRLTVT.

The table lists this clonotype with many counts. The chain employs TRBV28 and TRBJ2-7; 8 bases agree with TRBD2. Germline V gene sequence: CDR1 MDHEN, CDR2 SYDVKM. With V trimmed by 6 bases and J by 1 base, 8 bases remained unmatched. This CDR3 is 15 amino acids long. In DNA form, the CDR3 reads TGTGCCAGCAGATCAGCGGGAGTCGAATCCTACGAGCAGTACTTC. Translated: CASRSAGVESYEQYF.

In its sample, this clonotype was seen many times. The gene calls are TRBV3-1 and TRBJ2-7; 8 bases are a match to TRBD1. The V gene end was trimmed by 4 bases and the J gene end by 2 bases; junction bases not matched to a gene: 4. CDR3 length equals 14 residues. Germline lookup yields CDR1 LGHDT and CDR2 YNNKEL (reference sequence). The CDR3 DNA is TGTGCCAGCAGCCCCTGGACAGGGCCCTACGAGCAGTACTTC. Translating it yields CASSPWTGPYEQYF.

There are a few counts of this clonotype. The chain is built from TRBV9 and TRBJ1-3; D gene uncertain. Trimming removed 3 bases from V and 4 bases from J, with 8 bases in between. This CDR3 region has 13 residues. Per germline, CDR1 SGDLS and CDR2 YYNGEE. The CDR3 loop reads CASSGFRGNTIYF. The CDR3 nucleotides are TGTGCCAGCAGCGGGTTCCGGGGAAACACCATATATTTT.

At least ten counts were recorded for this clonotype. V usage is TRBV7-2 and J usage is TRBJ2-5, with TRBD1 identical over 8 bases. Trimming removed 4 bases from V and 2 bases from J; junction bases left unmatched: 12. Germline loops: CDR1 SGHTA, CDR2 FQGNSA. The CDR3 extends over 17 amino acids. The CDR3 DNA reads TGTGCCAGCAGCTCCGGACAGGGAGTTTGGCGGCAAGAGACCCAGTACTTC. Its protein product is CASSSGQGVWRQETQYF.

As to this clonotype: A clone one base away is much larger, so this may be a read error. The V gene is TRBV28, the J gene TRBJ2-7; 8 bases line up with TRBD1. Germline loops: CDR1 MDHEN, CDR2 SYDVKM. The CDR3 spans 14 residues. V trimming: 11 bases; J trimming: 6 bases; junction bases outside the gene matches: 15. This chain's CDR3 is CAGKGQAQPGEQYF. For the CDR3, the DNA is TGTGCCGGCAAGGGACAGGCTCAACCTGGCGAGCAGTACTTC.

With respect to this clonotype: This could be a read error, since a much larger clone is one nucleotide away. The chain links TRBV12-3 or TRBV12-4 to TRBJ1-3; no clear D gene. The CDR3 has 14 residues. V lost 5 bases, J lost 4 bases, and 12 bases lay in between. In DNA, the CDR3 is TGTGCCAGCAGTCCCGCCAAAGTCGGAAACACCATATATTTT. It translates to CASSPAKVGNTIYF.

This clonotype has more than one count but fewer than ten. This chain links TRBV10-3 with TRBJ2-3; D may be TRBD2 (6 bases). Germline CDR1 is ENHRY and CDR2 is SYGVKD. This CDR3 region has 15 residues. Trimming stripped 10 bases from V and 0 bases from J, with 17 bases between. The CDR3 sequence is CATRLVGSSTDTQYF. The CDR3 DNA reads TGTGCCACAAGACTAGTGGGATCTAGCACAGATACGCAGTATTTT.

This clonotype has a count of ten or more. The rearrangement uses TRBV3-1 and TRBJ2-7, with D uncertain. The CDR3 runs 11 residues. With 4 bases removed from V and 4 bases from J, the gap between germline ends came to 5 bases. Germline CDR1 reads LGHDT; CDR2 reads YNNKEL (reference sequence). The CDR3 bases are TGTGCCAGCAGCCGAGCTTACGAGCAGTACTTC. Translating gives CASSRAYEQYF.

To note about this clonotype: One base away lies a much larger clone, so this may be a sequencing read error. This chain joins TRBV30 and TRBJ2-7, with D hard to call. Trimming shortened V by 1 base and J by 3 bases, and 7 bases separated the two germline ends. Germline assignment: CDR1 GTSNPN and CDR2 SVGIG (reference sequence). The CDR3 length is 12 residues. As DNA, the CDR3 is TGTGCCTGGAGTGAAGGGTACTACGAGCAGTACTTC. The encoded protein is CAWSEGYYEQYF.

In its sample, this clonotype was seen many times. Written as DNA, the CDR3 is TGTGCCAGCAGCGTAGGGACAGGTAATCAGCCCCAGCATTTT. It translates to CASSVGTGNQPQHF. This chain connects TRBV9 to TRBJ1-5; 7 nucleotides match TRBD1. CDR1 SGDLS and CDR2 YYNGEE come from the germline V gene. After removal of 0 bases from V and 4 bases from J, the junction contained 1 base not matched to a gene. The CDR3 has 14 amino acids.